These T cell receptor beta chains were read from a single sample in a study of blood T cell repertoires in COVID-19. TCRdb keeps only in-frame clones here, not all; method: immunoSEQ multiplex PCR. The data show hundreds of thousands of clones, with around 92% seen just once and approximately 3% held by the top ten. Sequenced material: peripheral blood. The origin of the receptors is a woman in her twenties or thirties with COVID-19, enrolled during active disease. Each CDR3 is given without its conserved first and last residue. A D gene is named only where the DNA matches it firmly.

j_call | v_call | d_call | cdr3_aa
TRBJ1-1 | TRBV7-9 | - | ASSPLGWQGWSTEAF
TRBJ2-5 | TRBV24-1 | TRBD1 | ATSDPGQGAQETQY
TRBJ2-5 | TRBV2 | TRBD1 | ASSLGQGTQETQY
TRBJ2-7 | TRBV11-2 | - | ASSLAPGESYEQY
TRBJ2-3 | TRBV5-4 | - | ASSVSGDTQY
TRBJ2-7 | TRBV20-1 | - | SAGGEPEQY
TRBJ2-5 | TRBV4-1 | TRBD2 | ASSRVGAGEETQY
TRBJ2-3 | TRBV5-4 | - | ASRIAGEGTDTQY
TRBJ2-2 | TRBV28 | - | ASSSPPGTGELF
TRBJ1-6 | TRBV5-6 | TRBD1 | ASSHQTGDNSPLH
TRBJ2-2 | TRBV19 | - | ASSWGEGLGNTGELF
TRBJ2-2 | TRBV24-1 | TRBD2 | ATSDAIGRAGSTGELF
TRBJ2-7 | TRBV4-2 | TRBD2 | ASSQTGLAENYEQY
TRBJ2-2 | TRBV28 | TRBD1 | ASSHRDRGSTGELF
TRBJ2-7 | TRBV27 | - | ASSHNTGPEQY
TRBJ1-2 | TRBV3-1/TRBV3-2 | - | ASSQDLSQGDYGYT
TRBJ1-1 | TRBV5-1 | TRBD1 | ASSLDRVDAEAF
TRBJ1-2 | TRBV6-1 | - | ASSEADLGRDHGYT
TRBJ1-1 | TRBV6-2/TRBV6-3 | TRBD1 | ASSYHWDRVGTEAF
TRBJ1-5 | TRBV2 | - | ASRDDRFDPINQPQH
TRBJ1-1 | TRBV7-9 | TRBD1 | ASSQSRTGSGTEAF
TRBJ2-7 | TRBV5-4 | - | ASSSDRSYEQY
TRBJ1-2 | TRBV9 | - | ASSVDTAEVGGYT
TRBJ2-7 | TRBV6-5 | - | ASRGALSYEQY
TRBJ1-2 | TRBV7-2 | TRBD1 | ASSLTHTGVLGYT
TRBJ2-1 | TRBV9 | TRBD2 | ASSVATGGREALVGNEQF
TRBJ2-4 | TRBV27 | TRBD2 | ASSGTIRNIQY
TRBJ2-1 | TRBV27 | - | ASSLSYRRSSYNEQF
TRBJ1-1 | TRBV19 | - | ASSIVMSESSVPEAF
TRBJ2-2 | TRBV30 | TRBD2 | AWSWTSGTGELF
TRBJ1-6 | TRBV5-1 | TRBD1 | ASSLDRGYNSPLH
TRBJ2-1 | TRBV7-2 | TRBD1 | ASSQGAGRNEQF
TRBJ1-2 | TRBV6-6 | - | ASSPRGGGVYGYT
TRBJ2-5 | TRBV5-1 | TRBD1 | ASSLDREETQY
TRBJ1-2 | TRBV4-3 | TRBD1 | ASSQAAGQRTGYT
TRBJ1-1 | TRBV5-5 | - | ASRALADRAMKAF
TRBJ1-2 | TRBV3-1/TRBV3-2 | - | ASSREGGAYGYT
TRBJ2-3 | TRBV5-4 | TRBD1 | ASSLTGAGTDTQY
TRBJ1-1 | TRBV3-1/TRBV3-2 | TRBD1 | ASSQAPTGVVNTEAF
TRBJ2-1 | TRBV30 | TRBD2 | ASLAGGFYNEQF
TRBJ1-1 | TRBV19 | - | ASNDRPMGPLSEAF
TRBJ2-2 | TRBV15 | - | ATSRLGDYQQLF
TRBJ2-3 | TRBV18 | - | ASSPIRALTDTQY
TRBJ2-5 | TRBV4-1 | TRBD2 | ASSPLGLAGGLETQY
TRBJ2-5 | TRBV5-1 | TRBD2 | ASSSGTSGGAQETQY
TRBJ1-2 | TRBV7-8 | - | ATTRDRTLANYGYT
TRBJ1-2 | TRBV7-9 | - | ASSLGGANYGYT
TRBJ2-3 | TRBV5-1 | TRBD2 | ASSFRGGAADTQY
TRBJ1-2 | TRBV28 | TRBD1 | ASSSQAITGGADGYT
TRBJ2-1 | TRBV7-7 | TRBD2 | ASSLRRESYNEQF
TRBJ1-4 | TRBV5-1 | - | ASSNTSLVEKLF
TRBJ2-3 | TRBV27 | TRBD2 | ASSSSGGSTDTQY
TRBJ2-6 | TRBV7-8 | TRBD2 | ASSPRGIVGGRVAGPSGANVLT
TRBJ2-3 | TRBV11-2 | TRBD2 | ATRASGGTDTQY